These 18 T cell receptor beta chains originate from one sample sequenced in a study of cytomegalovirus exposure and HLA in healthy donors. The primer mix had 60 Vbeta and 13 Jbeta primers. Profiling relied on immunoSEQ multiplex PCR, and the TCRdb table lists in-frame clones only, not all of them. The top ten clones hold 1% of a sample with roughly 130,000 clones, around three quarters of them seen once. The sample was PBMCs. All receptors come from a middle-aged man in good health and CMV-seronegative.

The V gene is TRBV29-1, the J gene TRBJ2-3; D perhaps matches TRBD1 (6 bases). The CDR3 is 14 residues long. CDR1 is SQVTM, CDR2 ANQGSEA, per germline. The V end was cut by 4 bases, the J end by 0 bases, with 11 bases between. This chain's CDR3 is CSVAYRASTDTQYF. CDR3 sequence (DNA): TGCAGCGTTGCGTACAGGGCCAGCACAGATACGCAGTATTTT.

The chain recombines TRBV28 with TRBJ2-7; the D gene is possibly TRBD1 (5 bases). This CDR3 is 13 amino acids long. Trimming left V 7 bases short and J 2 bases short, with 12 bases between. Germline CDR1 is MDHEN and CDR2 is SYDVKM. The CDR3 region is CASMGQTPYEQYF. As DNA, the CDR3 is TGTGCCAGCATGGGGCAGACACCCTACGAGCAGTACTTC.

The chain combines TRBV4-2 with TRBJ2-3; 9 nucleotides agree with TRBD1. The CDR3 length is 18 residues. The J segment lost 6 bases and the V segment lost 0 bases, leaving 13 bases of the junction unmatched. Germline assignment: CDR1 LGHNA and CDR2 YNFKEQ. CDR3: CASSQEVYGTGLTDTQYF. In DNA form, the CDR3 reads TGTGCCAGCAGCCAAGAAGTCTATGGGACAGGGCTTACGGATACGCAGTATTTT.

The genes are TRBV2 and TRBJ2-5; the match to TRBD2 covers 9 bases. The CDR3 spans 17 residues. V trimming: 4 bases; J trimming: 5 bases; junction bases outside the gene matches: 14. Germline V lookup: CDR1 SNHLY, CDR2 FYNNEI. CDR3 protein: CASSGSPAGGVLETQYF. CDR3 nucleotides: TGTGCCAGCAGTGGGTCTCCCGCGGGGGGGGTTTTGGAGACCCAGTACTTC.

The genes are TRBV5-1 and TRBJ2-7; TRBD1 agrees at 12 bases. Germline V CDR1 and CDR2: SGHRS, YFSETQ. The CDR3 is made up of 16 amino acids. V gave up 3 bases and J gave up 7 bases; unmatched junction bases: 11. The CDR3 nucleotides are TGCGCCAGCAGCTGGGCCGGGGACAGGGGGCGCCGGGAGCAGTACTTC. Encoded protein: CASSWAGDRGRREQYF.

This clone was seen only a few times. The V call is TRBV5-6, the J call TRBJ1-3; TRBD1 matches 8 bases. The CDR3 loop spans 16 amino acids. V shed 4 bases and J 4 bases; nucleotides not matched to a gene: 10. The germline V gene has CDR1 SGHDT and CDR2 YYEEEE. In DNA form, the CDR3 reads TGTGCCAGCAGCCCAGGGACAGGAGACAAAGGAAACACCATATATTTT. It specifies CASSPGTGDKGNTIYF.

This clone was counted a single time. The chain employs TRBV27 and TRBJ1-3; D is possibly TRBD1 (6 bases). Germline V CDR1 and CDR2: MNHEY, SMNVEV (reference sequence). This CDR3 is built from 15 residues. Trimming cost V 2 bases and J 2 bases, with 10 bases left between them. CDR3 protein: CASSLGGAAGNTIYF. DNA of the CDR3: TGTGCCAGCAGTTTAGGGGGGGCAGCTGGAAACACCATATATTTT.

The chain couples TRBV11-2 to TRBJ2-1; D might be TRBD2 (7 bases). The ends were cut back, 0 bases at V and 2 bases at J, with 8 bases in the middle. Germline V lookup: CDR1 SGHAT, CDR2 FQNNGV. The CDR3 runs 15 residues. As DNA, the CDR3 is TGTGCCAGCAGCTTAGAGCGGGGGCCCTACAATGAGCAGTTCTTC. It encodes CASSLERGPYNEQFF.

V usage is TRBV28 and J usage is TRBJ1-2; no firm D call. Germline-derived CDR1 and CDR2 are MDHEN and SYDVKM. This CDR3 spans 12 amino acids. Trimming shortened V by 5 bases and J by 8 bases, and 12 bases separated the two germline ends. CDR3 bases: TGTGCCAGCAGTACCGACACAGCCGGCTACACCTTC. Amino acid sequence: CASSTDTAGYTF.

The chain uses TRBV4-2 and TRBJ1-1; TRBD1 agrees at 9 bases. Germline lookup yields CDR1 LGHNA and CDR2 YNFKEQ. Trimming cost V 3 bases and J 5 bases; bases outside gene matches: 7. The CDR3 runs 15 residues. As DNA, the CDR3 is TGTGCCAGCAGCCAGCAAGACAGGGGGGGAACTGAAGCTTTCTTT. Its translation: CASSQQDRGGTEAFF.

The rearrangement joins TRBV5-4 to TRBJ2-6; TRBD1 aligns across 7 bases. V was clipped by 0 bases and J by 0 bases; unmatched bases: 6. This CDR3 is 18 amino acids long. The germline gives CDR1 SGHNT, CDR2 YYREEE (reference sequence). The CDR3: CASSLETSGGSGANVLTF. CDR3 sequence (DNA): TGTGCCAGCAGCTTGGAAACCTCAGGGGGCTCTGGGGCCAACGTCCTGACTTTC.

This chain connects TRBV9 to TRBJ2-3; possible D gene TRBD2, 7 bases. Deletions cut 4 bases from V and 1 base from J, with 16 bases between. CDR1 is SGDLS and CDR2 is YYNGEE in the germline V gene. CDR3 length equals 16 residues. CDR3 loop: CASSQGGAVGTDTQYF. CDR3 DNA: TGTGCCAGCAGCCAAGGGGGGGCTGTGGGCACAGATACGCAGTATTTT.

This rearrangement joins TRBV18 to TRBJ2-6; 10 positions agree with TRBD1. V lost 3 bases to trimming and J lost 1 base; unmatched junction nucleotides: 6. The CDR3 is 18 residues long. Per the germline V gene, CDR1 is KGHSH and CDR2 is LQKENI. CDR3: CASSPQTGGASGANVLTF. The CDR3 region has the DNA TGTGCCAGCTCACCCCAGACAGGGGGCGCTTCTGGGGCCAACGTCCTGACTTTC.

J is TRBJ1-5 and V is TRBV19; D may be TRBD1 (5 bases). The V end was cut by 2 bases, the J end by 6 bases, with 14 bases between. The CDR3 is 15 residues long. Germline CDR1 reads LNHDA; CDR2 reads SQIVND (reference sequence). The CDR3 region has the DNA TGTGCCAGTAGTATAATTTCAGCGGGGGTTCAGCCCCAGCATTTT. As protein: CASSIISAGVQPQHF.

The sample holds a few counts of this clone. This rearrangement joins TRBV6-1 to TRBJ2-1; tentative D call: TRBD1 (7 bases). Germline lookup yields CDR1 MNHNS and CDR2 SASEGT. This CDR3 region has 14 residues. V was pared by 5 bases and J by 8 bases, with 16 bases between. The CDR3 loop reads CASSSGQGGDEQFF. CDR3 coding DNA: TGTGCCAGCAGTTCAGGGCAGGGGGGCGATGAGCAGTTCTTC.

In its sample, this clone was seen a few times. The rearrangement uses TRBV2 and TRBJ1-1; D may be TRBD1 (6 bases). Germline loops: CDR1 SNHLY, CDR2 FYNNEI. This CDR3 comprises 13 residues. Trimming stripped 6 bases from V and 10 bases from J, with 18 bases between. The CDR3 here is CASRIDRKRVAFF. The CDR3, as DNA: TGTGCCAGCAGGATAGACAGGAAGAGGGTAGCTTTCTTT.

The chain links TRBV30 to TRBJ2-1; possibly TRBD2 for D (6 bases). The CDR3 is made up of 13 amino acids. Trimming stripped 1 base from V and 12 bases from J, with 16 bases between. Germline V gene lookup returns CDR1 GTSNPN and CDR2 SVGIG (reference sequence). The CDR3 spells CAWSDGPPGGQFF. Written as DNA, the CDR3 is TGTGCCTGGAGTGACGGCCCGCCCGGGGGGCAGTTCTTC. Supplemented by reference TRBV30 and TRBJ2-1, the full variable domain reads SQTIHQWPATLVQPVGSPLSLECTVEGTSNPNLYWYRQAAGRGLQLLFYSVGIGQISSEVPQNLSASRPQDRQFILSSKKLLLSDSGFYLCAWSDGPPGGQFFGPGTRLTVL.

The chain has TRBV15 and TRBJ2-5; D is possibly TRBD2 (6 bases). The J call could be wrong; TRBJ2-7 is a better fit for the DNA end. The CDR3 has 15 residues. The germline CDR1 and CDR2 sequences are LNHNV and YYDKDF (reference sequence). CDR3: CATSSRDSVSYEQYF. CDR3 coding DNA: TGTGCCACCAGCAGCCGGGACTCAGTCTCCTACGAGCAGTACTTC.